What follows are 23 T cell receptor beta chains derived from one specimen sequenced in a study of cytomegalovirus exposure and HLA in healthy donors. The PCR ran on 60 Vbeta and 13 Jbeta primers. TCRdb keeps only in-frame clones here, not all; method: immunoSEQ multiplex PCR. The sample consists of about 120,000 clones, approximately 81% of them appearing once. Source material: PBMCs. Every receptor here comes from a woman between 35 and 50 years old in good health and CMV-seronegative.

The J gene is TRBJ1-2, the V gene TRBV6-5; D not resolved. Trimming removed 0 bases from V and 4 bases from J, with 12 bases in between. Looked up from germline, CDR1 is MNHEY and CDR2 is SVGAGI. This CDR3 spans 15 amino acids. This chain's CDR3 is CASSYSREGSYGYTF. The CDR3, as DNA: TGTGCCAGCAGTTACTCGAGGGAGGGAAGCTATGGCTACACCTTC.

The CDR3 DNA reads as TGCAGCGTCGCCCCGGGGAAGGGGGCAAACTATGGCTACACCTTC. This sequence encodes CSVAPGKGANYGYTF. This chain uses TRBV29-1 with TRBJ1-2, with 7 bases identical to TRBD1. The ends lost 6 bases at V and 2 bases at J; junction bases unmatched: 12. Germline V lookup: CDR1 SQVTM, CDR2 ANQGSEA. The CDR3 is made up of 15 amino acids.

This chain links TRBV4-1 with TRBJ1-2, with D perhaps matching TRBD1 (5 bases). The ends were cut back, 0 bases at V and 4 bases at J, with 18 bases in the middle. The CDR3 runs to 17 residues. Germline-derived CDR1 and CDR2 are MGHRA and YSYEKL. The CDR3 reads CASSQDGGQGLAYGYTF. CDR3 nucleotide sequence: TGCGCCAGCAGCCAAGATGGTGGGCAGGGTTTAGCCTATGGCTACACCTTC.

The chain has TRBV20-1 and TRBJ2-1; D is unresolved. This CDR3 comprises 11 residues. The ends were cut back, 5 bases at V and 8 bases at J, with 10 bases in the middle. Per the germline V gene, CDR1 is DFQATT and CDR2 is SNEGSKA (reference sequence). Here the CDR3 DNA reads TGCAGTGCTGGGCCCCTGGATGAGCAGTTCTTC. This codes for CSAGPLDEQFF.

The chain joins TRBV7-2 to TRBJ2-1; TRBD1 matches 11 bases. Germline V CDR1 and CDR2: SGHTA, FQGNSA. V was clipped by 0 bases and J by 4 bases; unmatched bases: 2. This CDR3 is built from 16 residues. The DNA of the CDR3 is TGTGCCAGCAGCTTAGCCCGGGACAGGGGGTACAATGAGCAGTTCTTC. The encoded protein is CASSLARDRGYNEQFF. Full variable domain (missing parts from reference TRBV7-2 and TRBJ2-1): GAGVSQSPSNKVTEKGKDVELRCDPISGHTALYWYRQSLGQGLEFLIYFQGNSAPDKSGLPSDRFSAERTGGSVSTLTIQRTQQEDSAVYLCASSLARDRGYNEQFFGPGTRLTVL.

This clone was seen a single time. V and J are TRBV5-4 and TRBJ1-1; weak D call: TRBD1 (6 bases). The V gene's germline CDR1 is SGHNT and CDR2 YYREEE (reference sequence). The CDR3 has 14 residues. Trimming took off 1 base at V and 4 bases at J, with 11 bases between the two ends. The CDR3 loop reads CASSLSYRATEAFF. Here the CDR3 DNA reads TGTGCCAGCAGCTTGTCGTACAGGGCCACTGAAGCTTTCTTT.

The chain employs TRBV28 and TRBJ1-1; 8 bases are shared with TRBD1. With V trimmed by 4 bases and J by 4 bases, 2 bases remained unmatched. CDR3 length: 13 amino acids. Germline V CDR1 and CDR2: MDHEN, SYDVKM. CDR3 loop: CASSYRGTTEAFF. Written as DNA, the CDR3 is TGTGCCAGCAGTTACAGGGGGACCACTGAAGCTTTCTTT.

The chain uses TRBV7-2 and TRBJ2-7, with 8 nucleotides matching TRBD2. The V and J ends lost 4 bases and 1 base, in that order; junction bases with no gene match: 3. The CDR3 length is 14 residues. Germline values: CDR1 SGHTA, CDR2 FQGNSA. The CDR3 DNA sequence: TGTGCCAGCAGCTGGCGGGGGGCTTCCTACGAGCAGTACTTC. It translates to CASSWRGASYEQYF.

CDR3 bases: TGTGCCAGCAGTGATTCGGGGGGCACGACCTACGAGCAGTACTTC. Its protein is CASSDSGGTTYEQYF. V and J are TRBV25-1 and TRBJ2-7; TRBD2 might be the D (7 bases). Germline V gene sequence: CDR1 MGHDK, CDR2 SYGVNS. V lost 3 bases, J lost 2 bases, and 14 bases lay in between. The CDR3 spans 15 residues.

The chain has TRBV6-5 and TRBJ1-3, with 7 positions matching TRBD1. J lost 15 bases, V lost 7 bases, and 9 bases had no gene match. The CDR3 is 11 residues long. CDR1 and CDR2 (germline): MNHEY, SVGAGI. As DNA, the CDR3 is TGTGCCAGCACCGGAGCCGGGACAGAATATTTT. Translation: CASTGAGTEYF.

This chain joins TRBV4-2 and TRBJ1-2, with D possibly matching TRBD1 (5 bases). Germline V gives CDR1 LGHNA, CDR2 YNFKEQ. The CDR3 spans 15 residues. V gave up 0 bases and J gave up 8 bases, with 16 bases separating them. CDR3 amino acids: CASSQDPGPAGGYTF. The CDR3 nucleotides read TGTGCCAGCAGCCAAGATCCAGGGCCCGCGGGAGGCTACACCTTC.

V and J are TRBV19 and TRBJ2-1; 11 nucleotides line up with TRBD2. Losses at the gene ends were 3 bases for V and 12 bases for J; bases not matched to a gene: 4. In germline, CDR1 is LNHDA, CDR2 SQIVND (reference sequence). The CDR3 is made up of 13 amino acids. The CDR3 loop is CASSISTSGTQFF. DNA for the CDR3: TGTGCCAGTAGTATTTCGACTAGCGGGACGCAGTTCTTC.

The rearrangement links TRBV6-5 to TRBJ2-5; D gene uncertain. CDR1 is MNHEY and CDR2 is SVGAGI in the germline V gene. V lost 6 bases to trimming and J lost 4 bases, with 15 bases between them. CDR3 length equals 14 residues. Here the CDR3 DNA reads TGTGCCAGCAGGCCAGGTTCTAAACGAGAGACCCAGTACTTC. Its translation is CASRPGSKRETQYF.

V gene TRBV19 combines with J gene TRBJ1-2; D is unresolved. Germline CDR1 and CDR2: LNHDA and SQIVND (reference sequence). The V end lost 5 bases, the J end lost 0 bases, and 10 bases lay between the germline ends. The CDR3 consists of 14 residues. The CDR3 coding sequence is TGTGCCAGTAGTCCCCCTTCCGCTAACTATGGCTACACCTTC. This translates into CASSPPSANYGYTF.

The V call is TRBV14, the J call TRBJ2-2; possibly TRBD2 for D (6 bases). Germline CDR1 is SGHDN and CDR2 is FVKESK. The CDR3 runs to 14 residues. V lost 2 bases and J 4 bases, leaving 8 bases between the germline ends. The CDR3 loop reads CASSQSGGTGELFF. The CDR3 DNA is TGTGCCAGCAGCCAATCCGGGGGCACCGGGGAGCTGTTTTTT.

This clone has more than one count but fewer than ten. V and J are TRBV4-1 and TRBJ1-3; 9 nucleotides line up with TRBD1. This CDR3 has 15 residues. Trimming at V came to 6 bases and at J to 2 bases, leaving 5 bases not matched to a gene. From germline, CDR1 is MGHRA and CDR2 YSYEKL. CDR3 in DNA: TGCGCCAGCAGACCCGACAGGGGGACTGGAAACACCATATATTTT. Its translation: CASRPDRGTGNTIYF.

V usage is TRBV7-9 and J usage is TRBJ2-7, with no clear D. Germline values: CDR1 SEHNR, CDR2 FQNEAQ (reference sequence). The germline V and J ends were trimmed by 0 bases and 0 bases, with 12 bases remaining between them. This CDR3 comprises 16 residues. The CDR3 region is CASSLAGDRSSYEQYF. The CDR3 DNA follows: TGTGCCAGCAGCTTAGCAGGAGACCGGAGCTCCTACGAGCAGTACTTC.

The rearrangement links TRBV7-9 to TRBJ2-7; D perhaps matches TRBD1 (6 bases). Germline assignment: CDR1 SEHNR and CDR2 FQNEAQ (reference sequence). Trimming removed 5 bases from V and 5 bases from J, with 19 bases in between. The CDR3 is made up of 15 amino acids. CDR3 region: CASSLLRQAGDEQYF. The CDR3 region has the DNA TGTGCCAGCAGCCTACTACGACAGGCTGGGGACGAGCAGTACTTC.

CDR3 amino acids: CALSRASGRVYYNEQFF. CDR3 nucleotides: TGTGCCCTAAGTAGGGCTAGCGGGAGGGTTTACTACAATGAGCAGTTCTTC. The V call is TRBV2, the J call TRBJ2-1, with 12 bases identical to TRBD2. With V trimmed by 11 bases and J by 3 bases, 14 bases remained unmatched. CDR3 length: 17 amino acids. The germline gives CDR1 SNHLY, CDR2 FYNNEI. Full variable domain (missing parts from reference TRBV2 and TRBJ2-1): EPEVTQTPSHQVTQMGQEVILRCVPISNHLYFYWYRQILGQKVEFLVSFYNNEISEKSEIFDDQFSVERPDGSNFTLKIRSTKLEDSAMYFCALSRASGRVYYNEQFFGPGTRLTVL.

This rearrangement joins TRBV10-2 to TRBJ2-7, with 7 bases aligning to TRBD2. The CDR3 extends over 13 amino acids. V was clipped by 10 bases and J by 2 bases; unmatched bases: 8. The V gene's germline CDR1 is WSHSY and CDR2 SAAADI. As DNA, the CDR3 is TGCGCCATTCAAAGCGGGAACACCTACGAGCAGTACTTC. Amino acid sequence: CAIQSGNTYEQYF.

The chain recombines TRBV28 with TRBJ1-5, with 9 bases aligning to TRBD1. The V gene end was trimmed by 4 bases and the J gene end by 5 bases; junction bases not matched to a gene: 3. The CDR3 is 14 residues long. The V gene's germline CDR1 is MDHEN and CDR2 SYDVKM. The DNA of the CDR3 is TGTGCCAGCAGTTGGGACAGGGAAGATCAGCCCCAGCATTTT. It specifies CASSWDREDQPQHF.

This clone has a single count. The CDR3 region has the DNA TGTGCCAGCAGCCCAAGAGGGACAGGGGGCTTCTACGAGCAGTACTTC. Translated, it gives CASSPRGTGGFYEQYF. The chain carries TRBV9 and TRBJ2-7, with TRBD1 identical over 12 bases. This CDR3 has 16 residues. From germline, CDR1 is SGDLS and CDR2 YYNGEE. Trimming at V came to 4 bases and at J to 3 bases, leaving 8 bases not matched to a gene.

The chain joins TRBV10-3 to TRBJ1-1; 12 nucleotides line up with TRBD1. The germline CDR1 and CDR2 sequences are ENHRY and SYGVKD. Germline trimming cut 6 bases from V and 4 bases from J; bases unmatched to any gene: 6. The CDR3 runs to 15 residues. CDR3 in DNA: TGTGCCATCAGCCCGGGACAGGGGGCCGGCACTGAAGCTTTCTTT. Amino acids: CAISPGQGAGTEAFF.